Listed here are 26 T cell receptor beta chains from one sample, sequenced in a study of metastatic and nonmetastatic thyroid tumors (dated by TCRdb to about 2020). None of the patients had been given any treatment before thyroid surgery. Library method: PCR. Sequencing relied on an Illumina HiSeq 4000. The public reads were quality trimmed at Q25 with fastp and then assembled into clones with MiXCR by TCRdb, keeping productive beta chains. This sample has about 35,000 clones in its table, and 25% to 30% of those were observed once. 7.8% of the sample goes to the ten largest clones. Sequencing input: blood. All receptors come from a female donor with papillary thyroid cancer or a benign thyroid nodule (not recorded which). Some clones in this sample may be carry-over from other donors' samples.

This clone was detected many times. The chain employs TRBV14 and TRBJ1-1, with a tentative D call TRBD1 (5 bases). The germline CDR1 and CDR2 sequences are SGHDN and FVKESK. The CDR3 extends over 14 amino acids. The germline V and J ends were trimmed by 4 bases and 4 bases, with 13 bases remaining between them. This CDR3 is CASSPSGGSTEAFF. CDR3 nucleotide sequence: TGTGCCAGCAGCCCTAGTGGGGGAAGCACTGAAGCTTTCTTT.

The J gene is TRBJ2-1, the V gene TRBV7-3; TRBD1 matches at 9 bases. Germline CDR1 is SGHTA and CDR2 is FQGTGA. Trimming cost V 2 bases and J 6 bases; bases outside gene matches: 5. The CDR3 is 15 amino acids. The CDR3 DNA follows: TGTGCCAGCAGCTTAGGACAGGGGCGTCGCAATGAGCAGTTCTTC. It specifies CASSLGQGRRNEQFF.

The chain is built from TRBV5-1 and TRBJ1-5, with D possibly TRBD1 on 6 matching bases. Per germline, CDR1 SGHRS and CDR2 YFSETQ. With 1 base removed from V and 2 bases from J, the gap between germline ends came to 10 bases. This CDR3 is 15 amino acids long. The CDR3 reads CASSLTGGGNQPQHF. The CDR3 coding sequence is TGCGCCAGCAGCTTGACGGGGGGCGGCAATCAGCCCCAGCATTTT.

The chain joins TRBV11-3 to TRBJ2-7, with 8 bases aligning to TRBD1. Germline values: CDR1 SGHNT, CDR2 YENEEA. Germline trimming cut 10 bases from V and 5 bases from J; bases unmatched to any gene: 10. This CDR3 is built from 13 residues. The CDR3 here is CANSFQQGDEQYF. CDR3 bases: TGTGCCAACAGTTTTCAACAGGGGGACGAGCAGTACTTC. Using reference TRBV11-3 and TRBJ2-7 for the parts outside the CDR3, the full variable domain is EAGVVQSPRYKIIEKKQPVAFWCNPISGHNTLYWYLQNLGQGPELLIRYENEEAVDDSQLPKDRFSAERLKGVDSTLKIQPAELGDSAVYLCANSFQQGDEQYFGPGTRLTVT.

This clone came up many times. The chain combines TRBV9 with TRBJ1-3; 9 bases line up with TRBD1. Germline values: CDR1 SGDLS, CDR2 YYNGEE. There are 17 residues in the CDR3. The trim removed 3 bases at V and 0 bases at J, leaving 7 bases unmatched. The CDR3 nucleotides read TGTGCCAGCAGCGACCGGGACAGGGCCTCCTCTGGAAACACCATATATTTT. This sequence encodes CASSDRDRASSGNTIYF.

In this sample, this clone turned up a few times. Relative to the germline gene, one junction end is altered; a read error may explain this. The chain is built from TRBV2 and TRBJ2-1, with TRBD1 matching 9 bases. The CDR3 covers 15 residues. From germline, CDR1 is SNHLY and CDR2 FYNNEI. The CDR3 region has the DNA TGTGCCAGCATTAGGGGACAGGGCTCCTACAATGATCAGTTCTTC. Its translation is CASIRGQGSYNDQFF.

This clone was seen many times. This CDR3 is also generated by other DNA sequences in the sample. V gene TRBV27 combines with J gene TRBJ2-1; D possibly corresponds to TRBD2 (5 bases). V shed 8 bases and J shed 0 bases, with 17 bases lying between them. The CDR3 is 16 residues long. Germline loops: CDR1 MNHEY, CDR2 SMNVEV (reference sequence). CDR3 loop: CASLPEGSSSYNEQFF. CDR3 nucleotide sequence: TGTGCCAGCCTCCCCGAAGGGAGTAGCTCCTACAATGAGCAGTTCTTC.

J is TRBJ2-3 and V is TRBV4-1; 8 bases agree with TRBD2. The CDR3 length is 16 residues. The germline V gene has CDR1 MGHRA and CDR2 YSYEKL. The J segment lost 8 bases and the V segment lost 0 bases, leaving 10 bases of the junction unmatched. The CDR3 loop reads CASSQDSAGGLGTQYF. CDR3 coding DNA: TGCGCCAGCAGCCAAGATAGCGCGGGAGGCCTGGGTACGCAGTATTTT.

This clone is categorized as medium-sized. The J gene is TRBJ2-3, the V gene TRBV7-8; no definite D call. CDR1 and CDR2 from the germline V gene are SGHVS and FQNEAQ. Trimming removed 5 bases at V and 2 bases at J, with 2 bases between. CDR3 length: 11 amino acids. The DNA for the CDR3 is TGTGCCAGCAGCCTCACAGATACGCAGTATTTT. Translated, it gives CASSLTDTQYF.

This clone was observed at least ten times. The J gene is TRBJ1-5, the V gene TRBV27; D gene ambiguous. The germline CDR1 and CDR2 sequences are MNHEY and SMNVEV (reference sequence). The CDR3 consists of 16 residues. Trimming took off 0 bases at V and 2 bases at J, with 11 bases between the two ends. CDR3 nucleotides: TGTGCCAGCAGTTTATCCTGGGTCGGGGGCAATCAGCCCCAGCATTTT. This translates into CASSLSWVGGNQPQHF.

The rearrangement uses TRBV5-1 and TRBJ2-2; TRBD2 aligns across 7 bases. This CDR3 comprises 16 residues. Germline-derived CDR1 and CDR2 are SGHRS and YFSETQ. Trimming cost V 0 bases and J 4 bases; bases outside gene matches: 6. CDR3 nucleotides: TGCGCCAGCAGCTTGGAGTTAGCGGGTCTCACCGGGGAGCTGTTTTTT. This translates into CASSLELAGLTGELFF. The full variable domain, in which reference TRBV5-1 and TRBJ2-2 provide the parts outside the CDR3, is KAGVTQTPRYLIKTRGQQVTLSCSPISGHRSVSWYQQTPGQGLQFLFEYFSETQRNKGNFPGRFSGRQFSNSRSEMNVSTLELGDSALYLCASSLELAGLTGELFFGEGSRLTVL.

V is TRBV6-2 or TRBV6-3 and J is TRBJ2-7; no firm D call. The CDR3 loop spans 13 amino acids. Germline V CDR1 and CDR2: MNHEY, SVGEGT. The V end lost 4 bases, the J end lost 6 bases, and 13 bases lay between the germline ends. CDR3 in DNA: TGTGCCAGCAGTTGTACACACGCCTTCGAGCAGTACTTC. The encoded protein is CASSCTHAFEQYF.

The chain recombines TRBV11-1 with TRBJ1-2; D may be TRBD1 (5 bases). V lost 0 bases and J lost 6, with 20 bases in between. Germline CDR1 SGHAT, CDR2 FQDESV (reference sequence). The CDR3 has 17 amino acids. CDR3 protein: CASSLAGPGLGGNGYTF. Here the CDR3 DNA reads TGTGCCAGCAGCTTAGCGGGACCGGGACTGGGAGGCAATGGCTACACCTTC.

This clone was picked up many times. V and J are TRBV9 and TRBJ1-1; D not resolved. Per germline, CDR1 SGDLS and CDR2 YYNGEE. CDR3 length: 15 amino acids. V was trimmed by 2 bases and J by 3 bases, leaving 14 bases between them. The CDR3 DNA is TGTGCCAGCAGCGTCGCTTCGGACCCGTACACTGAAGCTTTCTTT. It translates to CASSVASDPYTEAFF.

The rearrangement joins TRBV4-2 to TRBJ1-1, with unresolved D. This CDR3 is 14 amino acids long. V gave up 1 base and J gave up 3 bases, with 9 bases separating them. Germline assignment: CDR1 LGHNA and CDR2 YNFKEQ. CDR3: CASSQGLGDTEAFF. DNA for the CDR3: TGTGCCAGCAGCCAAGGGCTTGGGGACACTGAAGCTTTCTTT.

This clone was detected ten times or more. The chain employs TRBV7-8 and TRBJ2-1; D uncertain. This CDR3 is 13 amino acids long. Germline V CDR1 and CDR2: SGHVS, FQNEAQ. V was pared by 0 bases and J by 5 bases, with 5 bases between. The CDR3 nucleotides are TGTGCCAGCAGCTTAGCTCCACACAATGAGCAGTTCTTC. Amino acid sequence: CASSLAPHNEQFF.

The chain employs TRBV3-1 and TRBJ2-2; TRBD1 might be the D (6 bases). Trimming shortened V by 0 bases and J by 5 bases, and 16 bases separated the two germline ends. Germline V CDR1 and CDR2: LGHDT, YNNKEL (reference sequence). CDR3 length: 17 amino acids. CDR3 bases: TGTGCCAGCAGCCAAGATCCTAGGGGGACCCTGACCGGGGAGCTGTTTTTT. It is translated as CASSQDPRGTLTGELFF.

This clone has just a few counts. Germline is not matched at one junction end, which may reflect a read error. The chain couples TRBV6-4 to TRBJ2-3, with a possible D match to TRBD2 (6 bases). CDR3 length equals 14 residues. In germline, CDR1 is MRHNA, CDR2 SNTAGT. CDR3 coding DNA: TGTGTCAGCAGTGACCGGACTATCACAGATACGCAGTATTTT. It is translated as CVSSDRTITDTQYF.

This chain joins TRBV27 and TRBJ1-2; 7 bases match TRBD1. This CDR3 region has 13 residues. The ends lost 10 bases at V and 7 bases at J; junction bases unmatched: 12. The germline gives CDR1 MNHEY, CDR2 SMNVEV (reference sequence). CDR3 region: CATTYGRGGGYTF. The CDR3 DNA is TGTGCCACCACATATGGCAGGGGGGGTGGCTACACCTTC.

This clone was counted ten times or more. The chain employs TRBV19 and TRBJ1-2; 7 bases are shared with TRBD1. V lost 7 bases to trimming and J lost 5 bases; unmatched junction nucleotides: 10. The CDR3 spans 14 residues. Looked up from germline, CDR1 is LNHDA and CDR2 is SQIVND (reference sequence). Here the CDR3 DNA reads TGTGCCAGTACCCGGGACAGTCTGGGGTATGGCTACACCTTC. Translated: CASTRDSLGYGYTF.

Many counts were recorded for this clone. This chain links TRBV18 with TRBJ2-1; 9 bases agree with TRBD2. V lost 0 bases to trimming and J lost 3 bases; unmatched junction nucleotides: 3. Germline-derived CDR1 and CDR2 are KGHSH and LQKENI. This CDR3 has 16 amino acids. The CDR3 loop reads CASSPPSGGGYNEQFF. DNA for the CDR3: TGTGCCAGCTCACCACCTAGCGGGGGAGGCTACAATGAGCAGTTCTTC.

A remark on this clone: One end of the junction varies from germline; a read error may be responsible. The rearrangement links TRBV27 to TRBJ1-1; D call uncertain. Germline assignment: CDR1 MNHEY and CDR2 SMNVEV (reference sequence). This CDR3 comprises 14 residues. Here the CDR3 reads CASRFLGLNTEDFF. Written as DNA, the CDR3 is TGTGCCAGCCGTTTTTTAGGCCTGAACACTGAAGATTTCTTT.

This clone has ten or more counts. The CDR3 region has the DNA TGTGCCAGCAGTGACGGCAGCTATGGCTACACCTTC. Translated, it gives CASSDGSYGYTF. V gene TRBV28 combines with J gene TRBJ1-2, with no clear D. This CDR3 region has 12 residues. Germline CDR1 and CDR2: MDHEN and SYDVKM. The germline V and J ends were trimmed by 5 bases and 4 bases, with 8 bases remaining between them.

Comments on this clone: Since the CDR3 does not end with the conserved phenylalanine or tryptophan, this likely comes from a read error. The sample carries other DNA sequences with the same CDR3. V gene TRBV27 combines with J gene TRBJ2-7; D possibly corresponds to TRBD2 (6 bases). Germline V gene lookup returns CDR1 MNHEY and CDR2 SMNVEV (reference sequence). This CDR3 contains 16 residues. This CDR3 is CASSFTGAPIIYDQYL. The DNA for the CDR3 is TGTGCCAGCAGTTTCACGGGAGCCCCTATTATCTACGACCAGTACTTA.

This clone was recorded a few times. Other DNA sequences in this sample translate to the same CDR3. The genes are TRBV5-6 and TRBJ1-1; D is unclear. CDR1 SGHDT and CDR2 YYEEEE come from the germline V gene. V dropped 0 bases and J dropped 2 bases, with 8 bases sitting between them. CDR3 length equals 14 residues. The CDR3: CASSLAGRNTEAFF. In nucleotides, the CDR3 is TGTGCCAGCAGCTTGGCAGGTCGTAACACTGAAGCTTTCTTT.

This sequence joins TRBV6-1 and TRBJ1-5, with TRBD1 as a possible D gene (5 bases). The CDR3 is 15 residues long. CDR1 MNHNS and CDR2 SASEGT come from the germline V gene. The V end was cut by 2 bases, the J end by 6 bases, with 14 bases between. The chain's CDR3 is CASSEMGVSGQPQHF. Here the CDR3 DNA reads TGTGCCAGCAGTGAAATGGGGGTATCAGGTCAGCCCCAGCATTTT.